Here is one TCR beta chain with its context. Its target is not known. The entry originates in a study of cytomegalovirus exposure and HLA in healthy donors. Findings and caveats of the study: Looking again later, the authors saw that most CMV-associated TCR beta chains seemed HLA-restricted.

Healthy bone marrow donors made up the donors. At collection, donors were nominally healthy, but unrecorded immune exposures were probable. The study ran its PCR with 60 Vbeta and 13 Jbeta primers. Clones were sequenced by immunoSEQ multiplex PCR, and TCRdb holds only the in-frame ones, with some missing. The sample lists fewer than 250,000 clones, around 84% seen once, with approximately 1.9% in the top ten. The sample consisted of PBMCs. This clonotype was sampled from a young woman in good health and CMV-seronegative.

CDR3 region: CAISESAGGNQPQHF. CDR3 sequence (DNA): TGTGCCATCAGTGAGTCGGCGGGAGGCAATCAGCCCCAGCATTTT. The chain carries TRBV10-3 and TRBJ1-5; D is unresolved. Germline lookup yields CDR1 ENHRY and CDR2 SYGVKD. Trimming shortened V by 0 bases and J by 2 bases, and 8 bases separated the two germline ends. This CDR3 is 15 amino acids long.